A single sample is the source of the 15 T cell receptor beta chains below, sequenced in a study of early stage breast cancer tumors. Using immunoSEQ multiplex PCR, the repertoire was profiled, and TCRdb retains in-frame clones only, with some absent. This table holds about 28,000 clones, 80% found once. Source material: blood. Receptors were obtained from a person aged 55 to 70 with breast cancer.

V and J are TRBV19 and TRBJ2-1; D gene unclear. The V and J ends lost 9 bases and 2 bases respectively, with 5 bases between them. The CDR3 extends over 11 amino acids. Germline CDR1 and CDR2: LNHDA and SQIVND (reference sequence). CDR3 DNA sequence: TGTGCCAGCCGGGCCTACAATGAGCAGTTCTTC. Protein sequence: CASRAYNEQFF.

This clone was seen just once. The gene calls are TRBV5-1 and TRBJ2-5; the match to TRBD2 covers 8 bases. The V and J ends lost 7 bases and 5 bases, in that order; junction bases with no gene match: 19. Germline V gene lookup returns CDR1 SGHRS and CDR2 YFSETQ. The length of the CDR3 is 17 residues. Here the CDR3 DNA reads TGCGCCAGCCGCTCGGGGGGGGGCCGTGTCGTTGGGGAGACCCAGTACTTC. Amino acids: CASRSGGGRVVGETQYF.

The rearrangement uses TRBV29-1 and TRBJ2-5; 16 bases agree with TRBD2. CDR1 and CDR2 from the germline V gene are SQVTM and ANQGSEA. CDR3 length: 16 residues. V lost 7 bases to trimming and J lost 4 bases; unmatched junction nucleotides: 9. In nucleotides, the CDR3 is TGCAGCGCCTCCGGGACTAGCGGGAGGGCCGGAGAGACCCAGTACTTC. Amino acids: CSASGTSGRAGETQYF.

The V gene is TRBV28, the J gene TRBJ2-7; the match to TRBD1 covers 8 bases. CDR3 size: 15 residues. The V gene end was trimmed by 6 bases and the J gene end by 3 bases; junction bases not matched to a gene: 10. In germline, CDR1 is MDHEN, CDR2 SYDVKM. The DNA for the CDR3 is TGTGCCAGCAGCACAGGGGGGCCGCCTCACTACGAGCAGTACTTC. It encodes CASSTGGPPHYEQYF.

The V gene is TRBV4-3, the J gene TRBJ2-7, with D unresolved. CDR3 length equals 14 residues. Germline lookup yields CDR1 LGHNA and CDR2 YSLEER. V dropped 0 bases and J dropped 3 bases, with 9 bases sitting between them. CDR3 bases: TGCGCCAGCAGCCAAGATCTAGGTCGCTACGAGCAGTACTTC. Translated, it gives CASSQDLGRYEQYF.

This chain links TRBV7-3 with TRBJ1-5; D uncertain. Per the germline V gene, CDR1 is SGHTA and CDR2 is FQGTGA. The CDR3 has 16 residues. Trimming pared 2 bases from V and 4 bases from J, leaving 15 bases between. The CDR3 DNA follows: TGTGCCAGCAGCTTATCTATCTGGGCAGAAAATCAGCCCCAGCATTTT. Encoded protein: CASSLSIWAENQPQHF.

The chain combines TRBV6-5 with TRBJ1-2; D gene ambiguous. Germline V gives CDR1 MNHEY, CDR2 SVGAGI. The V end lost 2 bases, the J end lost 7 bases, and 8 bases lay between the germline ends. The CDR3 spans 12 residues. CDR3 sequence (DNA): TGTGCCAGCAGTTACCAACCCAGTGGCTACACCTTC. This sequence encodes CASSYQPSGYTF.

The chain links TRBV19 to TRBJ1-3, with 11 positions matching TRBD1. Germline V gene data show CDR1 as LNHDA and CDR2 as SQIVND (reference sequence). The CDR3 is made up of 16 amino acids. V shed 5 bases and J 3 bases; nucleotides not matched to a gene: 6. The CDR3 region is CASSVLDRGLGNTIYF. CDR3 DNA sequence: TGTGCCAGTAGTGTATTGGACAGGGGGCTTGGAAACACCATATATTTT.

V and J are TRBV10-1 and TRBJ1-5; 11 bases map to TRBD1. The CDR3 spans 15 residues. V dropped 6 bases and J dropped 2; count of bases not matched to a gene: 3. CDR1 WNHNN and CDR2 SYGVQD come from the germline V gene (reference sequence). The CDR3 loop is CASRLGQGGNQPQHF. The CDR3 DNA is TGCGCCAGCAGACTGGGACAGGGGGGCAATCAGCCCCAGCATTTT.

The chain joins TRBV5-4 to TRBJ2-2, with 15 bases identical to TRBD2. Germline V lookup: CDR1 SGHNT, CDR2 YYREEE (reference sequence). V lost 4 bases to trimming and J lost 6 bases; unmatched junction nucleotides: 7. The CDR3 runs to 17 residues. The CDR3 here is CASSPGLAGGPSGELFF. CDR3 coding DNA: TGTGCCAGCAGCCCTGGACTAGCGGGAGGGCCATCCGGGGAGCTGTTTTTT.

This clone was counted once. The J gene is TRBJ1-4, the V gene TRBV18; TRBD1 agrees at 7 bases. The CDR3 contains 15 residues. V shed 4 bases, J shed 5 bases, and the junction held 7 bases outside the gene matches. Germline V gene lookup returns CDR1 KGHSH and CDR2 LQKENI. In DNA, the CDR3 is TGTGCCAGCTCACAACTGGGACAGCCAAATGAAAAACTGTTTTTT. Translating gives CASSQLGQPNEKLFF. The full variable domain, completed using reference TRBV18 and TRBJ1-4, is NAGVMQNPRHLVRRRGQEARLRCSPMKGHSHVYWYRQLPEEGLKFMVYLQKENIIDESGMPKERFSAEFPKEGPSILRIQQVVRGDSAAYFCASSQLGQPNEKLFFGSGTQLSVL.

This clone appeared a single time. The V call is TRBV5-6, the J call TRBJ1-3, with 7 positions matching TRBD1. This CDR3 has 16 amino acids. CDR1 is SGHDT and CDR2 is YYEEEE in the germline V gene. V lost 1 base to trimming and J lost 4 bases; unmatched junction nucleotides: 8. The CDR3 sequence is CASSLLRDSSGNTIYF. The CDR3 DNA follows: TGTGCCAGCAGCTTGCTCCGGGACAGCTCAGGAAACACCATATATTTT.

V is TRBV6-5 and J is TRBJ1-3; 7 bases agree with TRBD1. This CDR3 contains 16 residues. Looked up from germline, CDR1 is MNHEY and CDR2 is SVGAGI. The V gene end was trimmed by 0 bases and the J gene end by 0 bases; junction bases not matched to a gene: 2. The CDR3 DNA follows: TGTGCCAGCAGTTACTCGGAGGGGGCCTCTGGAAACACCATATATTTT. Its translation: CASSYSEGASGNTIYF.

The V call is TRBV5-6, the J call TRBJ1-2; TRBD1 matches 9 bases. The CDR3 extends over 15 amino acids. Germline V gene data show CDR1 as SGHDT and CDR2 as YYEEEE. The V segment lost 1 base and the J segment 6 bases; nucleotides outside the gene matches: 7. CDR3 nucleotides: TGTGCCAGCAGCTTGATGACAGGGGGAGTGAATGGCTACACCTTC. This codes for CASSLMTGGVNGYTF.

This clone appeared a few times. The chain has TRBV5-1 and TRBJ2-3; 9 bases line up with TRBD1. Germline assignment: CDR1 SGHRS and CDR2 YFSETQ. V was clipped by 7 bases and J by 6 bases; unmatched bases: 12. This CDR3 contains 15 residues. Written as DNA, the CDR3 is TGCGCCAGCGCACCGACGGGACAGGGAGGCGATACGCAGTATTTT. This translates into CASAPTGQGGDTQYF.